What follows describes a single T cell receptor (beta chain). Fresh peripheral blood, around 9.5 ml, yielded the PBMCs. The sample originates from a study of T cells in Graves' hyperthyroidism and ophthalmopathy. TCR beta CDR3 regions were amplified from RNA transcripts. The HTBI primer set was used in a first-round RT-PCR of the TCR CDR3. TCRdb called the multiplex PCR reads again in MiXCR, with one record for every CDR3 protein. The sample yields 700,000 to 850,000 distinct CDR3 sequences, just over 35% seen once. The CDR3 runs 11 residues. Per germline, CDR1 MDHEN and CDR2 SYDVKM. V lost 10 bases, J lost 7 bases, and 14 bases lay in between.

This chain uses TRBV28 with TRBJ2-7; D gene ambiguous. This receptor was obtained from a middle-aged woman with Graves' hyperthyroidism. The source material was blood. CDR3 loop: CATQNLGEQYF. The CDR3 DNA follows: TGTGCCACCCAGAATCTAGGGGAGCAGTACTTC.